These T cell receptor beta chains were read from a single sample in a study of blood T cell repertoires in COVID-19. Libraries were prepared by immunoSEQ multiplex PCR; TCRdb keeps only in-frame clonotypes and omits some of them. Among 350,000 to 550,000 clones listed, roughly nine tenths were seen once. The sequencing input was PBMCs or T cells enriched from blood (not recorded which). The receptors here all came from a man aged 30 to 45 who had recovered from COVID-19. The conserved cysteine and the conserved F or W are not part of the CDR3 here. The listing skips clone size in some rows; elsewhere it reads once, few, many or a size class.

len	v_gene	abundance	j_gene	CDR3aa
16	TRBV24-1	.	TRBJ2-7	ATSDSKSGKELAYEQY
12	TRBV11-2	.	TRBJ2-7	ASSLEGQGSEQY
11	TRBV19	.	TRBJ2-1	ASSTGAGNEQF
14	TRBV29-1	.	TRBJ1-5	SVAGSGVGSNQPQH
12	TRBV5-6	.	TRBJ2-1	ASSLTSGSHEQF
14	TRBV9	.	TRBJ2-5	ASSPLGGVWGETQY
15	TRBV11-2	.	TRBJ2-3	ASSLVLLATSTDTQY
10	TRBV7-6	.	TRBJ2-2	ASSLIERELF
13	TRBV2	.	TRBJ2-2	ASGRGMIGTGELF
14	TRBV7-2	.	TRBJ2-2	ASSSSGSSYTGELF
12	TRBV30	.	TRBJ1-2	AWSVSHLSPGYT
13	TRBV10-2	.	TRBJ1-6	ASSEGTGERSPLH
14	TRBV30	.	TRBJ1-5	AWSAGGGGRVQPQH
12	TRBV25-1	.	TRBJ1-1	ASSEGQINTEAF
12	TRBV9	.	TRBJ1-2	ASSSLGGNYGYT
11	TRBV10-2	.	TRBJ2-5	ASSGDRVGTQY
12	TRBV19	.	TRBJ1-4	ASRRQGAYEKLF
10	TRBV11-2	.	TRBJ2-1	ASSWDSNEQF
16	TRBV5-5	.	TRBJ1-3	ASSRRDRGRSSGNTIY
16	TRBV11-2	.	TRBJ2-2	ASSSTYLGTGIAGELF
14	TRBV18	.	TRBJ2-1	ASSSPADYSYNEQF
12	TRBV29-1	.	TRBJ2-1	SVETSPVDNEQF
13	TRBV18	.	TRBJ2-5	ASSPRTSGIETQY
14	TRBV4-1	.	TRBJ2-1	ASSQDQGGSYNEQF
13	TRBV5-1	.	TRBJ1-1	ASSLAGEGRPEAF
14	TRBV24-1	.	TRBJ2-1	ATSDQDREFFNEQF
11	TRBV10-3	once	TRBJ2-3	AISDSYGGTQY
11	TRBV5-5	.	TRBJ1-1	ASSFGGGTEAF
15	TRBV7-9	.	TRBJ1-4	ASSLAVSGERNEKLF